The clone carrying this TCR beta chain was picked up one time. The TCR beta profiling, which covered VDJ combination and CDR3 sequence, was carried out using genomic DNA as the template. TCRdb reprocessed the reads via MiXCR and lists one record per CDR3 protein. The sample has roughly 40,000 distinct CDR3 sequences, approximately 67% seen once. The sample comes from a study of CD8+CD57+ T cells in acquired aplastic anemia. Per the germline V gene, CDR1 is SNHLY and CDR2 is FYNNEI. V lost 5 bases to trimming and J lost 5 bases, with 18 bases between them. The CDR3 spans 15 residues. The sequence derives from a human donor in good health, serving as a control. This chain connects TRBV2 to TRBJ2-5; D may be TRBD2 (6 bases). The sample comprised sorted CD4+, CD8+, or CD8+CD57+ T cells (not recorded which) from PBMCs. In DNA, the CDR3 is TGTGCCAGCAGTTACTCGCTGGGAGGAGGCGAGACCCAGTACTTC. This sequence encodes CASSYSLGGGETQYF.